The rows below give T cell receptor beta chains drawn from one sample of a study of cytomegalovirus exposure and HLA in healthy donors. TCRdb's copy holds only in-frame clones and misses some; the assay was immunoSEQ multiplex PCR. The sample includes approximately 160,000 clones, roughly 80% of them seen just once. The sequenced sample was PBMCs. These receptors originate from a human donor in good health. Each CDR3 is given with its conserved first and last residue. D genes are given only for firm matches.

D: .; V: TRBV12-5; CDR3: CASGRTGEEVYEQYF
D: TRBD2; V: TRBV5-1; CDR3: CASSLNAGVTLIPEFF
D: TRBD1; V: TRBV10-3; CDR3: CALSSGGLTYEQYF
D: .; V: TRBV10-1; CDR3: CASYFPHVQGQKAAREQYF
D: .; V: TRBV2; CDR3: CASSETTGRHEQYF
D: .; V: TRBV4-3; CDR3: CASSQEETRSAEQFF
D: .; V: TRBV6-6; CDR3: CASSYSTDGFYGYTF
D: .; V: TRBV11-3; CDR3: CASSLGETRSYEQYF
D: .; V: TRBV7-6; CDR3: CASTPQETKETQYF
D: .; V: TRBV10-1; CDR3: CASSESARGTQYF
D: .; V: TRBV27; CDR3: CASSAGPIGQPQHF
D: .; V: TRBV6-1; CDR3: CASQITGRGETQYF
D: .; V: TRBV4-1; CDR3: CASSQDHGSSYEQYF
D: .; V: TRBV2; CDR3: CASLDIFGNTIYF
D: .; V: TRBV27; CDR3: CASSPQPEFYGYTF
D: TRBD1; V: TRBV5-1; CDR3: CASSSPGTGRNTEAFF
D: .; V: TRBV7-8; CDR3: CASSFSGNTEAFF
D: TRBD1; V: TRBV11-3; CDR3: CASSSPYRDRQETQYF
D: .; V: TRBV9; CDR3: CASSVESGVWGGTGELFF
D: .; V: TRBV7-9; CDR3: CASSLVGGRDGNTIYF
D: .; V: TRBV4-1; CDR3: CASSLGGFLETQYF
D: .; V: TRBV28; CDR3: CASSENINYGYTF
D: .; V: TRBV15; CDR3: CATSREMRVRETQYF
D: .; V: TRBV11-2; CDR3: CASSLDVAAYYEQYF
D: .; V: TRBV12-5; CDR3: CASGLITIGVKDTQYF
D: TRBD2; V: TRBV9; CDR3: CASSVVGGGTDTQYF
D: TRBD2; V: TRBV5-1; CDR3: CASSSGLAGWLSTDTQYF
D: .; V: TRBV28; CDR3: CASSPLTYGYTF
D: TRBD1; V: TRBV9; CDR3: CASRRQGAGEAFF
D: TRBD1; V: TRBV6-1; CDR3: CATAGLDRVYGYTF
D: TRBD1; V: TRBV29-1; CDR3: CSVEGQGNTEAFF
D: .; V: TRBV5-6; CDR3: CASSFPTGPSSYEQYF
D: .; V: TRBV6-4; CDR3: CASSGGGDRTVSYEQYF
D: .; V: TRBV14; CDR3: CASSQDRRGLGEKLFF
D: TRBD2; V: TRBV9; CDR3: CASSPGTSGGYEQYF
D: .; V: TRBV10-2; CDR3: CASGDTSYEQYF
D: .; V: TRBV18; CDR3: CASSPGPVLYGYTF
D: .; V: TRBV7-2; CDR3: CASSLERMYGYTF
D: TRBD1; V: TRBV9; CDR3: CASSPRDRPNEKLFF
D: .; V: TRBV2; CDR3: CASSEAPAYNSPLHF
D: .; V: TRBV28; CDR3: CASGGQGGIYF
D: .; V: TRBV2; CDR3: CASSHLSTYRRHGYTF
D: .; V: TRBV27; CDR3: CASRSYNQPQHF
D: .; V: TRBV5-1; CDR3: CASSLPQGGETQYF
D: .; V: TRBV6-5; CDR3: CASSYRSGSYNEQFF
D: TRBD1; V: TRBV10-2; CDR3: CASSAIQGAQNIQYF
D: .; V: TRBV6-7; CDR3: CASSYPRTESHF
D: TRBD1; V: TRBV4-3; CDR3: CASSRGTGVNTGELFF
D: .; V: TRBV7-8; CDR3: CASSLPGETQYF